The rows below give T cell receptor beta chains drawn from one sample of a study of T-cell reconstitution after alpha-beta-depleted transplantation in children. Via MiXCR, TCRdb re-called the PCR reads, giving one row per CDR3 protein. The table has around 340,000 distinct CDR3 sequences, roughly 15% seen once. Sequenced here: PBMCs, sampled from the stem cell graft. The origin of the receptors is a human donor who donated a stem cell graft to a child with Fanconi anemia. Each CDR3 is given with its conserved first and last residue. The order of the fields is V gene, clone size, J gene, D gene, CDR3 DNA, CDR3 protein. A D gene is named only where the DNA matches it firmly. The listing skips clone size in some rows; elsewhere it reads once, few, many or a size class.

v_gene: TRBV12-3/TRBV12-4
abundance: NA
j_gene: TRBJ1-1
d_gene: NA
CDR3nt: TGTGCCAGCAGTGTGGGACGAACGAACACTGAAGCTTTCTTT
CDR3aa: CASSVGRTNTEAFF

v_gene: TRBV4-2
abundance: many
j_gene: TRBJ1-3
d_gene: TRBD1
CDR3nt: TGTGCCAGCAGCCCCGGGACAGGTACAACAGGAAACACCATATATTTT
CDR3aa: CASSPGTGTTGNTIYF

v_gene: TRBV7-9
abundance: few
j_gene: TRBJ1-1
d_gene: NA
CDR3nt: TGTGCCAGCAGCTTAAAGGAACGGCAGCCGAGCTCGTTCTTT
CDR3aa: CASSLKERQPSSFF

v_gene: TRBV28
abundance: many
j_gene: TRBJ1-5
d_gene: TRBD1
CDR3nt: TGTGCCAGCAGCCCCGGGGGACAGAATCAGCCCCAGCATTTT
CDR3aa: CASSPGGQNQPQHF

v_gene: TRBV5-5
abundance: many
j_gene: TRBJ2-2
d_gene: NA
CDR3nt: TGTGCCAGCAGCTTAAATGCCGGGGAGCTGTTTTTT
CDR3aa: CASSLNAGELFF

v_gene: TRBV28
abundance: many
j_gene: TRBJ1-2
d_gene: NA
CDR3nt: TGTGCCAGCAGTTTAATACACCAGAACTATGGCTACACCTTC
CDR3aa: CASSLIHQNYGYTF

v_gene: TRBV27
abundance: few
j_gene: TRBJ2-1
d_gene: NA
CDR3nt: TGTGCCAGCAGTAATCGTAGTAGGGGCATCAATGAGCAGTTCTTC
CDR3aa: CASSNRSRGINEQFF

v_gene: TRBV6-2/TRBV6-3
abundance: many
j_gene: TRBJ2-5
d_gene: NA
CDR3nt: TGTGCCAGCTCCTGGTGGCAGGGGCTATCAGAGACCCAGTACTTC
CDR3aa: CASSWWQGLSETQYF

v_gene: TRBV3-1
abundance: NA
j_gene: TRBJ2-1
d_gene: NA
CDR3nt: TGTGCCAGCAGCCAGGGGCGGCTAGCGCTCAATGAGCAGTTCTTC
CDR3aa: CASSQGRLALNEQFF

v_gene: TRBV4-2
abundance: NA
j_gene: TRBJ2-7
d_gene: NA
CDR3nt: TGTGCCAGCGGCCAAGGGCTCCCCCCCTACGAGCAGTACTTC
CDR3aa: CASGQGLPPYEQYF

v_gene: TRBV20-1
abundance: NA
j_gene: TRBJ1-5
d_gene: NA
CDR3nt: TGCAGTGTTGCATTCGGCTATAGCAATCAGCCCCAGCATTTT
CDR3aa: CSVAFGYSNQPQHF

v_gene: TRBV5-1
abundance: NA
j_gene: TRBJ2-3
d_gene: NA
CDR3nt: TGCGCCAGCAGCCACCCCACAGATACGCAGTATTTT
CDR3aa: CASSHPTDTQYF

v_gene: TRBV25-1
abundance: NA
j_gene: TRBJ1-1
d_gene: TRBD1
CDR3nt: TGTGCCAGCAGAGGCATTGACAGGGACACTGAAGCTTTCTTT
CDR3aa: CASRGIDRDTEAFF

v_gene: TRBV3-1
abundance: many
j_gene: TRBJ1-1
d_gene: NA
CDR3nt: TGTGCCAGCAGCCAGTCCAGGGGCACTGAAGCTTTCTTT
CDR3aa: CASSQSRGTEAFF

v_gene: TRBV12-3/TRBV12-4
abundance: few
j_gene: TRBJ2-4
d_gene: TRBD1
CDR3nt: TGTGCCAGCAGTCCCTCGACAGGGGTCGGAAACATTCAGTACTTC
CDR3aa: CASSPSTGVGNIQYF

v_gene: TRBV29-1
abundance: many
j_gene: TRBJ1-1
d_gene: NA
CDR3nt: TGCAGCGTTGAGATAACAGGTGCCAACACTGAAGCTTTCTTT
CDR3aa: CSVEITGANTEAFF

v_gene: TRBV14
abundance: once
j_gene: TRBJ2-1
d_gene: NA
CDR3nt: TGTGCCAGCAGCCCTCTTACAACCAGCTACAATGAGCAGTTCTTC
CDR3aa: CASSPLTTSYNEQFF

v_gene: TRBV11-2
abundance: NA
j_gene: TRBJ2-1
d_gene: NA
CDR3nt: TGTGCCAGCAGCTTAGGATCTCGTCGAGATGAGCAGTTCTTC
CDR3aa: CASSLGSRRDEQFF

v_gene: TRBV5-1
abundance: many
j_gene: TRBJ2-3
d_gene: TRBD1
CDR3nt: TGCGCCAGCAGCTTCGGGACAGCTACAGATACGCAGTATTTT
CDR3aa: CASSFGTATDTQYF

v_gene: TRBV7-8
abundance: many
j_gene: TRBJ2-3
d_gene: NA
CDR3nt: TGTGCCAGCAGCTTAGCCGAGGCCGTCGATACGCAGTATTTT
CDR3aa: CASSLAEAVDTQYF

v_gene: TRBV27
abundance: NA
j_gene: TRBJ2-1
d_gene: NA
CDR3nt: TGTGCCAGCAGTTACTTAGGGGATACCTACAATGAGCAGTTCTTC
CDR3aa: CASSYLGDTYNEQFF

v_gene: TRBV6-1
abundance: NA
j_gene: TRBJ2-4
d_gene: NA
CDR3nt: TGTGCCAGCAGCGACAGGCCCAAAAACATTCAGTACTTC
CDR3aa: CASSDRPKNIQYF

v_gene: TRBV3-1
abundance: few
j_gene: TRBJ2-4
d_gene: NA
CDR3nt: TGTGCCAGCAGCCCAGCGGGACATGACATTCAGTACTTC
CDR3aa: CASSPAGHDIQYF

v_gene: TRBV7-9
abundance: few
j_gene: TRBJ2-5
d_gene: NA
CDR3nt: TGTGCCAGCAGCTCTTCTGATGGGGAAGAGACCCAGTACTTC
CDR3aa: CASSSSDGEETQYF

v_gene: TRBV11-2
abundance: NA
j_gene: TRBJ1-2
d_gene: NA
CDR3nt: TGTGCCAGCAGCCTACGGGCGGCAAGGAATACCGGATCTAACTATGGCTACACCTTC
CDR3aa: CASSLRAARNTGSNYGYTF

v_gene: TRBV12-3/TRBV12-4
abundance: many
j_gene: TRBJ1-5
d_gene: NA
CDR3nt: TGTGCCAGCAGTTCATCCGGGACACTAGATCAGCCCCAGCATTTT
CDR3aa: CASSSSGTLDQPQHF

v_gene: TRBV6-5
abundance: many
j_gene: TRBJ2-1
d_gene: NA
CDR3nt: TGTGCCAGCAGTTACGGTATAGGGAAGAGTGAGCAGTTCTTC
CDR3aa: CASSYGIGKSEQFF

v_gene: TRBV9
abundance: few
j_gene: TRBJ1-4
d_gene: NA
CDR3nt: TGTGCCAGCAGCGCTGTTGGGACGGCAACTAATGAAAAACTGTTTTTT
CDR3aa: CASSAVGTATNEKLFF

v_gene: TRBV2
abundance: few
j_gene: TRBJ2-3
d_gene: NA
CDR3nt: TGTGCCAGCAGTGAATCCATGGCCACAGATACGCAGTATTTT
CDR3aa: CASSESMATDTQYF

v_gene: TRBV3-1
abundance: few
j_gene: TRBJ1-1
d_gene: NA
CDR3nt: TGTGCCAGCAGCCAAGCGGGCAGGGAGAACACTGAAGCTTTCTTT
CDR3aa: CASSQAGRENTEAFF

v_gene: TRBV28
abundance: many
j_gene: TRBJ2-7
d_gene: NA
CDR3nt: TGTGCCAGCAGGCCAGGTGGTGGCTCCTACGAGCAGTACTTC
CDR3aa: CASRPGGGSYEQYF

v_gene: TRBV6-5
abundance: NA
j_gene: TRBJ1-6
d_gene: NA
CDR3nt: TGTGCCAGCAGCTTACAGGTGCAGCATGATTCACCCCTCCACTTT
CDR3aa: CASSLQVQHDSPLHF

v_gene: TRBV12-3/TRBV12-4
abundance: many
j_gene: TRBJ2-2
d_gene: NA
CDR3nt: TGTGCCAGCAGTTTGAGACCAGGCACCGGGGAGCTGTTTTTT
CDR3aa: CASSLRPGTGELFF

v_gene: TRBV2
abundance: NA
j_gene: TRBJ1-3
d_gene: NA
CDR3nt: TGTGCCTCAGGAGTGGGCCGGCGCTCTGGAAACACCATATATTTT
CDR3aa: CASGVGRRSGNTIYF

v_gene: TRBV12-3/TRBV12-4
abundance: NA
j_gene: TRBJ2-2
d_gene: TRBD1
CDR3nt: TGTGCCAGCAGTAGGGACAGGGTGGCCGGGGAGCTGTTTTTT
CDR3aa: CASSRDRVAGELFF

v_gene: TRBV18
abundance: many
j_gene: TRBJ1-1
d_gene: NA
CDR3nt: TGTGCCAGCTCACAAGACAGGATGAACACTGAAGCTTTCTTT
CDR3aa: CASSQDRMNTEAFF

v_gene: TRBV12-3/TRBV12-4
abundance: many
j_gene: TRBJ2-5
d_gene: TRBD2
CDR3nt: TGTGCCAGCAGCCGACTAGCGGGTACCCAAGAGACCCAGTACTTC
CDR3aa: CASSRLAGTQETQYF

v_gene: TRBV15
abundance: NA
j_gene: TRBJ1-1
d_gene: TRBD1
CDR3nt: TGTGCCACCAGCAGAGGGGGGGACAGAAGGTGGACTGAAGCTTTCTTT
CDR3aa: CATSRGGDRRWTEAFF

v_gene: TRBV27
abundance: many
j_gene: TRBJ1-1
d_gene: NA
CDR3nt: TGTGCCAGCAGCATCGGGGGGGAAGCTTTCTTT
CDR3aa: CASSIGGEAFF

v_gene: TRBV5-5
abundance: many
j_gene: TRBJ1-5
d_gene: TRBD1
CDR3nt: TGTGCCAGCAGCAAGGTGGGGACAGCCGATGGGCCCCAGCATTTT
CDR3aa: CASSKVGTADGPQHF

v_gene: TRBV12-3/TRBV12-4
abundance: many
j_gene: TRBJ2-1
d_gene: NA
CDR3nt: TGTGCCAGCATTCGGGGGGCAGGAAGGTTGGGTCTCGATGAGCAGTTCTTC
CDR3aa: CASIRGAGRLGLDEQFF

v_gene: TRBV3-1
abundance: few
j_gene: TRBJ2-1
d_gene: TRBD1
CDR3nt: TGTGCCAGCAGCCAAGGGGCGCCGGGACAGGGAGACGAGCAGTTCTTC
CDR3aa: CASSQGAPGQGDEQFF

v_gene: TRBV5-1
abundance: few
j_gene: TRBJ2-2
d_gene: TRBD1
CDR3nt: TGCGCCAGCAGCGAGGGACAGAGAGGCACCGGGGAGCTGTTTTTT
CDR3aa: CASSEGQRGTGELFF

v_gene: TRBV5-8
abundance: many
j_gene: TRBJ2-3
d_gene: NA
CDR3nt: TGTGCCAGCAGCAGCCTGGACTACACAGATACGCAGTATTTT
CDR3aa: CASSSLDYTDTQYF

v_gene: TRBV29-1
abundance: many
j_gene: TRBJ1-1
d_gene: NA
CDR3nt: TGCAGCGCCCAAGAGACCTCTGAAGCTTTCTTT
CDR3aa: CSAQETSEAFF

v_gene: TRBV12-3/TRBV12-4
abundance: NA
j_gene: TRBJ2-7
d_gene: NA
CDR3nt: TGTGCCAGCAGTTTCGGGTCGACTATCTCCTACGAGCAGTACTTC
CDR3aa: CASSFGSTISYEQYF

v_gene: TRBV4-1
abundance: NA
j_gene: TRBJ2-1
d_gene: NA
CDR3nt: TGCGCCAGCAGCCAATTTTCGACGGGCGATGAGCAGTTCTTC
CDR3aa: CASSQFSTGDEQFF

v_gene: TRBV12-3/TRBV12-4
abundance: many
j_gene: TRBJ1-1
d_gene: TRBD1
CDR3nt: TGTGCCAGCAGCCTCTCTGGACAGGGGCACACTGAAGCTTTCTTT
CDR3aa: CASSLSGQGHTEAFF

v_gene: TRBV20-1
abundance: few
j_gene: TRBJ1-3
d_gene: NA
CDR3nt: TGCAGTGCTAGAGATCCGTCCAGATTTGGAAACACCATATATTTT
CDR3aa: CSARDPSRFGNTIYF

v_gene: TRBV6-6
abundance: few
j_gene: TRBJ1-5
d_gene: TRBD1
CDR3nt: TGTGCCAGCAGGACAGGGGTTAATCAGCCCCAGCATTTT
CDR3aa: CASRTGVNQPQHF

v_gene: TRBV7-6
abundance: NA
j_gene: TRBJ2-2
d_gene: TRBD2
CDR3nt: TGTGCCAGCACGTTACAAGGTGCCGGGGGGACCGGGGAGCTGTTTTTT
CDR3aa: CASTLQGAGGTGELFF

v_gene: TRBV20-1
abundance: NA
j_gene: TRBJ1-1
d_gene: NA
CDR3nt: TGCAGTGCTAGAATTCAGGGGTGGAGCCCTGAAGCTTTCTTT
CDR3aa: CSARIQGWSPEAFF

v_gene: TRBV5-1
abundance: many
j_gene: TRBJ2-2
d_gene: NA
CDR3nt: TGCGCCAGCAGCTTGGCGGGACCAAACACCGGGGAGCTGTTTTTT
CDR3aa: CASSLAGPNTGELFF